This paragraph covers one TCR beta chain sequence. The sample originates from a study of blood T cell repertoires in COVID-19. From germline, CDR1 is LGHDT and CDR2 YNNKEL (reference sequence). V lost 2 bases to trimming and J lost 0 bases, with 10 bases between them. The length of the CDR3 is 15 residues. Assay used: immunoSEQ multiplex PCR; TCRdb lists only in-frame clones, some missing. The sample consists of around 270,000 clones, less than 90% of them appearing once. The J gene is TRBJ2-5, the V gene TRBV3-1 (or the pseudogene TRBV3-2); maybe TRBD1 (6 bases). The sequencing input was peripheral blood. This TCR derives from a woman aged 40 to 50 who had recovered from COVID-19. The DNA of the CDR3 is TGTGCCAGCAGCCAAATCAGGGGATACCAAGAGACCCAGTACTTC. Its translation: CASSQIRGYQETQYF.